A selection of T cell receptor beta chains follows, all from one sample in a study of blood T cell repertoires in COVID-19. Generated by immunoSEQ multiplex PCR, the TCRdb table keeps only in-frame clones and is missing some. This repertoire shows approximately 300,000 clones, roughly 90% found once; its top ten account for around 4%. The sequenced sample consisted of peripheral blood. These receptors were collected from a woman aged 50 to 65 with active or convalescent COVID-19. Each CDR3 is given with its conserved first and last residue. D genes are given only for firm matches. Size values are once, few and many counts, or a class for expanded clones, and some rows have none.

d_call j_call v_call cdr3_length clone_size cdr3_nt cdr3_aa
. TRBJ2-5 TRBV27 13 . TGTGCCAGCAGTTTCCTCCCTAGAGAGACCCAGTACTTC CASSFLPRETQYF
TRBD2 TRBJ2-7 TRBV4-3 15 . TGCGCCAGCAGCCCGAGCGGGGGCTCCTCCTACGAGCAGTACTTC CASSPSGGSSYEQYF
. TRBJ1-3 TRBV29-1 14 . TGCAGCGTTGGGGAACAGGGATTCGGAAACACCATATATTTT CSVGEQGFGNTIYF
. TRBJ2-1 TRBV5-1 15 . TGCGCCAGCAGCTTGGCCGGCGGGGCCTACAATGAGCAGTTCTTC CASSLAGGAYNEQFF
TRBD2 TRBJ2-1 TRBV5-1 15 . TGCGCCAGCAGTCCTAAGCGGGGAACCTACAATGAGCAGTTCTTC CASSPKRGTYNEQFF
. TRBJ1-2 TRBV4-2 16 once TGTGCCAGCAGCCAATCACAGGCTAGAGCTAACTATGGCTACACCTTC CASSQSQARANYGYTF
. TRBJ2-1 TRBV11-2 14 . TGTGCCAGCAGCTCGTACGGTTCCTACAATGAGCAGTTCTTC CASSSYGSYNEQFF
. TRBJ1-2 TRBV10-3 14 few TGTGCCATCAGTGGAGGGCAGGACAACTATGGCTACACCTTC CAISGGQDNYGYTF
TRBD2 TRBJ2-1 TRBV19 14 . TGTGCCAGTAAAACCGTGGGAGGGTCGGATGAGCAGTTCTTC CASKTVGGSDEQFF
. TRBJ1-2 TRBV19 11 . TGTGCCACCCAGTGGAGGGATGGCTACACCTTC CATQWRDGYTF
. TRBJ2-7 TRBV2 10 . TGTGCCAGCAGGGAAATCGGTCAATACTTC CASREIGQYF
. TRBJ1-2 TRBV29-1 14 . TGCAGCGTTGGGGGGTTGGGAGGGGAGGATGGCTACACCTTC CSVGGLGGEDGYTF
. TRBJ1-1 TRBV6-2/TRBV6-3 14 . TGTGCCAGCAGTTACCTTGGGGGCGTAACTGAAGCTTTCTTT CASSYLGGVTEAFF
TRBD1 TRBJ1-6 TRBV5-1 16 . TGCGCCAGCAGCAGGGAACAGGGGGCTAGTAATTCACCCCTCCACTTT CASSREQGASNSPLHF
. TRBJ1-1 TRBV15 17 . TGTGCCACCAGCAGAGATCTAGGTCTGATGGGGAGCACTGAAGCTTTCTTT CATSRDLGLMGSTEAFF
. TRBJ2-1 TRBV30 17 few TGTGCCTGGGGGGGCGGGGGCCGGCGGAGCTCCTACAATGAGCAGTTCTTC CAWGGGGRRSSYNEQFF
TRBD2 TRBJ2-7 TRBV7-9 17 . TGTGCCAGCAGCTCACGTAGAGTAGCGGGAGATTCCTACGAGCAGTACTTC CASSSRRVAGDSYEQYF